The 20 T cell receptor beta chains below all came from one sample that was sequenced in a study of blood T cell repertoires in COVID-19 (dated by TCRdb to the early 2020s). Library construction relied on the immunoSEQ multiplex PCR assay. This is the immuneACCESS table as TCRdb keeps it, with only in-frame sequences that have V and J called. A part of the clones is gone; compared with another copy, unresolved V genes explain less than half, and the rest is unexplained. This sample is represented by around 150,000 clones; 80% to 90% of them were singletons. Approximately 3.5% of the sample belongs to the ten largest clones. Sequencing used peripheral blood. These receptors all come from a man in his 70s with acute or convalescent COVID-19.

This sequence joins TRBV5-1 and TRBJ2-1, with 15 positions matching TRBD2. CDR1 is SGHRS and CDR2 is YFSETQ in the germline V gene. The CDR3 extends over 18 amino acids. V gave up 4 bases and J gave up 4 bases; unmatched junction bases: 9. The CDR3 loop is CASSIGLAGGPGYNEQFF. Written as DNA, the CDR3 is TGCGCCAGCAGCATCGGACTAGCGGGAGGGCCGGGTTACAATGAGCAGTTCTTC.

This sequence joins TRBV29-1 and TRBJ1-3; D unclear. V was cut by 3 bases and J by 1 base, with 7 bases left in between. This CDR3 has 13 residues. The germline V gene encodes CDR1 SQVTM and CDR2 ANQGSEA. CDR3 nucleotide sequence: TGCAGCGTTGACGGGAGTTCTGGAAACACCATATATTTT. This gives the protein CSVDGSSGNTIYF.

The chain uses TRBV11-2 and TRBJ2-1; 10 nucleotides agree with TRBD2. J was trimmed by 6 bases and V by 5 bases; bases with no gene match: 7. The germline gives CDR1 SGHAT, CDR2 FQNNGV. This CDR3 region has 15 residues. CDR3 protein: CASSPSPSGSNEQFF. DNA for the CDR3: TGTGCCAGCAGCCCGTCGCCTAGCGGGAGCAATGAGCAGTTCTTC.

This chain uses TRBV4-2 with TRBJ1-5, with TRBD1 as a possible D gene (5 bases). This CDR3 spans 18 amino acids. Per the germline V gene, CDR1 is LGHNA and CDR2 is YNFKEQ. Trimming removed 0 bases at V and 2 bases at J, with 17 bases between. The CDR3 DNA sequence: TGTGCCAGCAGCCAAGACTCGATCCAGGGAGGAGGCAATCAGCCCCAGCATTTT. This translates into CASSQDSIQGGGNQPQHF.

The chain links TRBV19 to TRBJ2-2; maybe TRBD2 (7 bases). Trimming removed 4 bases at V and 4 bases at J, with 13 bases between. The CDR3 contains 15 residues. Germline-derived CDR1 and CDR2 are LNHDA and SQIVND (reference sequence). CDR3 protein: CASSTGGWGTGELFF. The CDR3 nucleotides are TGTGCCAGTAGTACGGGGGGCTGGGGCACCGGGGAGCTGTTTTTT.

The rearrangement joins TRBV6-5 to TRBJ1-1; D call uncertain. Trimming removed 6 bases at V and 6 bases at J, with 17 bases between. Germline V gene sequence: CDR1 MNHEY, CDR2 SVGAGI. The CDR3 is made up of 14 amino acids. The CDR3 here is CASSETGGPSEAFF. Here the CDR3 DNA reads TGTGCCAGCAGCGAGACGGGAGGCCCCTCTGAAGCTTTCTTT.

The V and J genes are TRBV4-3 and TRBJ1-6, with D perhaps matching TRBD1 (6 bases). The CDR3 sequence is 15 residues long. Germline values: CDR1 LGHNA, CDR2 YSLEER. Trimming stripped 0 bases from V and 8 bases from J, with 11 bases between. CDR3 in DNA: TGCGCCAGCAGCCAAGATGGCAGGGGTGATTCACCCCTCCACTTT. Translating gives CASSQDGRGDSPLHF.

The V gene is TRBV2, the J gene TRBJ2-7, with TRBD1 identical over 7 bases. The V gene end was trimmed by 4 bases and the J gene end by 1 base; junction bases not matched to a gene: 7. From germline, CDR1 is SNHLY and CDR2 FYNNEI. The CDR3 spans 15 residues. CDR3 in amino acids: CASSGSLGQSYEQYF. In nucleotides, the CDR3 is TGTGCCAGCAGTGGGTCCCTGGGACAGTCCTACGAGCAGTACTTC.

This clone was seen once. The J gene is TRBJ2-1, the V gene TRBV6-9; D remains ambiguous. V lost 10 bases, J lost 4 bases, and 11 bases lay in between. From germline, CDR1 is MNHGY and CDR2 SVAAGI. The CDR3 covers 12 residues. The CDR3 DNA reads TGTGCCACCCCTGTGACTTACAATGAGCAGTTCTTC. This codes for CATPVTYNEQFF.

V and J are TRBV18 and TRBJ1-3, with a possible D match to TRBD1 (6 bases). The V end was cut by 2 bases, the J end by 0 bases, with 20 bases between. The CDR3 length is 19 residues. Germline V gene data show CDR1 as KGHSH and CDR2 as LQKENI. The CDR3 nucleotides read TGTGCCAGCTCACCAGTCCTCGGGACACCTCGCATCTCTGGAAACACCATATATTTT. Protein: CASSPVLGTPRISGNTIYF.

This chain uses TRBV29-1 with TRBJ1-2; a weak D match, TRBD1 (5 bases). Trimming left V 0 bases short and J 8 bases short, with 10 bases between. The CDR3 covers 12 residues. Germline CDR1 reads SQVTM; CDR2 reads ANQGSEA. DNA for the CDR3: TGCAGCGTTGAAGATCCAGGGCAAGGCTACACCTTC. The encoded protein is CSVEDPGQGYTF.

The chain uses TRBV9 and TRBJ2-3; 7 bases match TRBD2. CDR1 is SGDLS, CDR2 YYNGEE, per germline. This CDR3 has 15 amino acids. J lost 4 bases, V lost 0 bases, and 5 bases had no gene match. The CDR3 is CASSVGGLGSDTQYF. CDR3 nucleotide sequence: TGTGCCAGCAGCGTAGGCGGACTAGGATCAGATACGCAGTATTTT.

This chain uses TRBV5-8 with TRBJ1-1; 9 nucleotides line up with TRBD1. This CDR3 contains 14 residues. Germline loops: CDR1 SGHTS, CDR2 YDEGEE. The V segment lost 4 bases and the J segment 3 bases; nucleotides outside the gene matches: 4. The CDR3 sequence: CASSLGQGYTEAFF. The CDR3 region has the DNA TGTGCCAGCAGCCTAGGACAGGGGTACACTGAAGCTTTCTTT.

The gene calls are TRBV7-2 and TRBJ2-7, with 8 bases matching TRBD2. There are 14 residues in the CDR3. Germline CDR1 is SGHTA and CDR2 is FQGNSA. V was clipped by 1 base and J by 4 bases; unmatched bases: 3. The CDR3 is CASSLGTSTYEQYF. The CDR3 region has the DNA TGTGCCAGCAGCTTAGGGACTAGCACTTACGAGCAGTACTTC.

V and J are TRBV25-1 and TRBJ1-4; 7 bases map to TRBD1. Germline trimming cut 1 base from V and 7 bases from J; bases unmatched to any gene: 9. The germline gives CDR1 MGHDK, CDR2 SYGVNS. The CDR3 covers 16 residues. This chain's CDR3 is CASSESLRGRGEKLFF. CDR3 in DNA: TGTGCCAGCAGTGAATCCCTCAGGGGGAGAGGTGAAAAACTGTTTTTT. Drawing the rest from reference TRBV25-1 and TRBJ1-4, the complete variable domain is EADIYQTPRYLVIGTGKKITLECSQTMGHDKMYWYQQDPGMELHLIHYSYGVNSTEKGDLSSESTVSRIRTEHFPLTLESARPSHTSQYLCASSESLRGRGEKLFFGSGTQLSVL.

The chain links TRBV20-1 to TRBJ2-3; 11 positions match TRBD2. The CDR3 consists of 18 residues. V trimming: 3 bases; J trimming: 1 base; junction bases outside the gene matches: 12. From germline, CDR1 is DFQATT and CDR2 SNEGSKA (reference sequence). CDR3 in amino acids: CSASPGTSGAGGTDTQYF. In DNA form, the CDR3 reads TGCAGTGCTAGTCCGGGGACTAGCGGCGCTGGGGGCACAGATACGCAGTATTTT.

The chain recombines TRBV29-1 with TRBJ2-1, with TRBD2 as a possible D gene (6 bases). The CDR3 is 11 residues long. The V and J ends lost 5 bases and 6 bases respectively, with 8 bases between them. The germline V gene encodes CDR1 SQVTM and CDR2 ANQGSEA. The CDR3, as DNA: TGCAGCGTTCGGAGGGCCAATGAGCAGTTCTTC. Amino acid sequence: CSVRRANEQFF.

The chain carries TRBV3-1 (or the pseudogene TRBV3-2) and TRBJ2-3, with 7 bases fitting TRBD2. CDR3 size: 15 residues. V was clipped by 5 bases and J by 3 bases; unmatched bases: 8. Germline-derived CDR1 and CDR2 are LGHDT and YNNKEL (reference sequence). Here the CDR3 reads CASSTRERETDTQYF. DNA of the CDR3: TGTGCCAGCAGCACGCGGGAGCGGGAAACAGATACGCAGTATTTT.

This chain connects TRBV2 to TRBJ2-1; 7 bases line up with TRBD2. CDR3 length: 12 amino acids. The V and J ends lost 2 bases and 9 bases, in that order; junction bases with no gene match: 1. Germline loops: CDR1 SNHLY, CDR2 FYNNEI. The CDR3 coding sequence is TGTGCCAGCAGTGAATCTAGCGGTGAGCAGTTCTTC. Translating it yields CASSESSGEQFF.

The V and J genes are TRBV18 and TRBJ2-2; D gene uncertain. Trimming took 4 bases from V and 6 from J, leaving 9 bases between them. CDR1 KGHSH and CDR2 LQKENI come from the germline V gene. This CDR3 spans 13 amino acids. The CDR3 is CASSLPSPGELFF. As DNA, the CDR3 is TGTGCCAGCTCACTACCAAGCCCCGGGGAGCTGTTTTTT.